The rows below give T cell receptor beta chains drawn from one sample of a study of blood T cells in healthy people across ages. One entry per CDR3 protein, called by TCRdb with MiXCR from the 5' RACE reads. The repertoire holds some 930,000 distinct CDR3 sequences, with approximately 32% as singletons. The same data also contributed to another study, on T cells of mothers and their children.

The sample taken for sequencing was blood. The source of these receptors is a middle-aged woman in good health. Both conserved end residues are part of each CDR3. D genes are given only for firm matches. Size is omitted from some rows. Given values are once, few, many or a class for expanded clones.

j_call,d_call,v_call,clone_size,cdr3_aa,cdr3_nt
TRBJ2-7,-,TRBV28,-,CATRGSGSYEQYF,TGTGCCACCCGAGGATCGGGGTCCTACGAGCAGTACTTC
TRBJ2-2,TRBD2,TRBV12-3/TRBV12-4,-,CASSSPSGLAGAGERFF,TGTGCCAGCAGCTCCCCCTCTGGACTAGCGGGGGCCGGGGAGCGGTTTTTT
TRBJ2-7,-,TRBV4-1,-,CASSQDRTNYEQYF,TGCGCCAGCAGCCAAGATCGGACAAACTACGAGCAGTACTTC
TRBJ1-5,TRBD1,TRBV2,-,CASSGGQAGQPQHF,TGTGCCAGCAGCGGAGGACAGGCCGGTCAGCCCCAGCATTTT
TRBJ1-2,-,TRBV7-2,-,CASSLGSTNWGYGYTF,TGTGCCAGCAGCTTAGGATCCACTAATTGGGGCTATGGCTACACCTTC
TRBJ2-7,-,TRBV28,-,CASSLYGQSSYEQYF,TGTGCCAGCAGTTTATACGGACAATCCTCCTACGAGCAGTACTTC
TRBJ1-2,-,TRBV7-3,-,CASGPSGGNGYTF,TGTGCCAGCGGCCCAAGCGGTGGAAATGGCTACACCTTC
TRBJ2-7,-,TRBV10-3,few,CAISDPGTISYEQYF,TGTGCCATCAGTGACCCCGGGACAATCAGCTACGAGCAGTACTTC
TRBJ2-1,-,TRBV18,few,CASFPGRDSYNEQFF,TGTGCCAGCTTTCCGGGACGGGACTCCTACAATGAGCAGTTCTTC
TRBJ2-1,-,TRBV7-9,-,CAGSLFEGEQFF,TGTGCCGGCAGCTTGTTCGAGGGTGAGCAATTCTTC
TRBJ1-2,TRBD1,TRBV9,many,CASSAQGTVLTF,TGTGCCAGCAGCGCCCAAGGGACAGTACTCACCTTC
TRBJ1-2,TRBD1,TRBV29-1,-,CSVEQGGGYTF,TGCAGCGTTGAGCAGGGGGGTGGCTACACCTTC
TRBJ2-1,-,TRBV7-9,few,CASSFDDEQFF,TGTGCCAGCAGCTTCGACGATGAGCAGTTCTTC
TRBJ1-6,-,TRBV7-2,-,CASSLGSPTNSPLHF,TGTGCCAGCAGCTTAGGCAGCCCCACTAATTCACCCCTCCACTTT
TRBJ2-7,-,TRBV2,-,CASSPGRPGYNEQYF,TGTGCCAGCAGTCCCGGACGACCCGGCTACAATGAGCAGTACTTC
TRBJ2-1,TRBD2,TRBV7-3,-,CASSSVGLAHENEQFF,TGTGCCAGCAGCTCGGTCGGACTAGCGCACGAGAATGAGCAGTTCTTC
TRBJ1-1,TRBD1,TRBV5-1,-,CASSLRQGAANTEAFF,TGCGCCAGCAGCTTAAGACAGGGGGCGGCGAACACTGAAGCTTTCTTT
TRBJ2-4,-,TRBV29-1,many,CSVPQSGSDIQYF,TGCAGCGTACCCCAGTCGGGGAGCGACATTCAGTACTTC
TRBJ2-3,TRBD2,TRBV7-2,few,CASSGMTSPPDTQYF,TGTGCCAGCAGCGGGATGACTAGCCCCCCAGATACGCAGTATTTT
TRBJ1-3,-,TRBV12-3/TRBV12-4,once,CASRRLGRPGDTIYF,TGTGCCAGCAGACGTCTCGGGAGGCCCGGAGACACCATATATTTT
TRBJ2-1,-,TRBV3-1,-,CVSSQTSYNEQFF,TGTGTCAGCAGCCAAACTTCCTACAATGAGCAGTTCTTC
TRBJ2-5,TRBD1,TRBV5-1,many,CASSLTPTGGSRYQETQYF,TGCGCCAGCAGCTTGACTCCGACAGGGGGTAGTAGGTACCAAGAGACCCAGTACTTC
TRBJ2-7,-,TRBV24-1,-,CATSDTDSYEQYF,TGTGCCACCAGTGACACAGACAGTTACGAGCAGTACTTC
TRBJ2-6,TRBD2,TRBV7-2,-,CASSLAAGVSGANVLTF,TGTGCCAGCAGCTTAGCAGCGGGGGTATCGGGGGCCAACGTCCTGACTTTC
TRBJ1-5,-,TRBV12-3/TRBV12-4,few,CASSSSAQPQHF,TGTGCCAGCAGTTCATCGGCTCAGCCCCAGCATTTT
TRBJ1-1,-,TRBV7-9,-,CASSLEGRPAEAFF,TGTGCCAGCAGCTTAGAAGGCAGGCCCGCTGAAGCTTTCTTT
TRBJ2-5,TRBD2,TRBV5-1,many,CASSLGLAGDETQYF,TGCGCCAGCAGCTTGGGACTAGCGGGTGATGAGACCCAGTACTTC
TRBJ2-3,-,TRBV7-9,few,CASSLGRKKGTDTQYF,TGTGCCAGCAGCTTAGGGCGGAAAAAGGGCACAGATACGCAGTATTTT
TRBJ2-1,TRBD1,TRBV20-1,-,CSARGLRDRGSDEQFF,TGCAGTGCTAGAGGCCTCCGGGACAGGGGCTCCGATGAGCAGTTCTTC
TRBJ1-5,-,TRBV29-1,few,CSVDQVSNQPQHF,TGCAGCGTTGATCAGGTTAGCAATCAGCCCCAGCATTTT
TRBJ1-2,-,TRBV20-1,few,CSALPGGQLNYGYTF,TGCAGTGCTTTACCCGGGGGGCAGCTGAACTATGGCTACACCTTC
TRBJ2-5,TRBD2,TRBV11-2,many,CASSQLLADQETQYF,TGTGCCAGCAGCCAGCTACTAGCGGACCAAGAGACCCAGTACTTC
TRBJ2-2,-,TRBV10-3,-,CAISTSDTNTGELFF,TGTGCCATCAGTACCTCCGATACGAACACCGGGGAGCTGTTTTTT
TRBJ2-1,TRBD2,TRBV7-2,-,CASSSRPLAGGSYNEQFF,TGTGCCAGCAGCTCAAGACCGCTAGCGGGGGGGTCCTACAATGAGCAGTTCTTC
TRBJ2-3,-,TRBV20-1,many,CSASEADTQYF,TGCAGTGCTAGTGAGGCAGATACGCAGTATTTT
TRBJ2-1,TRBD1,TRBV30,-,CAWMEDRVSYNEQFF,TGTGCCTGGATGGAAGACAGGGTCTCCTACAATGAGCAGTTCTTC
TRBJ1-1,-,TRBV3-1,-,CASSDGRGAAEAFF,TGTGCCAGCAGCGACGGAAGGGGGGCGGCTGAAGCTTTCTTT
TRBJ2-5,TRBD1,TRBV7-2,few,CASSSGQSQGTQYF,TGTGCCAGCAGCTCGGGACAGTCGCAGGGGACCCAGTACTTC
TRBJ2-1,TRBD2,TRBV12-3/TRBV12-4,-,CASASPTSGGARYNEQFF,TGTGCCAGCGCGTCCCCAACTAGCGGGGGGGCTAGGTACAATGAGCAGTTCTTC
TRBJ2-1,TRBD1,TRBV7-3,few,CASSFTGGTYNEQFF,TGTGCCAGCAGCTTCACAGGGGGGACCTACAATGAGCAGTTCTTC
TRBJ2-2,-,TRBV12-3/TRBV12-4,-,CASSGATGELFF,TGTGCCAGCAGCGGGGCAACCGGGGAGCTGTTTTTT
TRBJ2-7,TRBD1,TRBV5-5,many,CASGLGQGPYEQYF,TGTGCCAGCGGTTTGGGACAGGGACCCTACGAGCAGTACTTC
TRBJ2-7,-,TRBV13,-,CASSLGRMFEQYF,TGTGCCAGCAGCTTGGGACGGATGTTCGAGCAGTACTTC
TRBJ2-1,-,TRBV30,few,CAWRTRKSYNEQFF,TGTGCCTGGAGAACTAGGAAATCCTACAATGAGCAGTTCTTC
TRBJ1-2,-,TRBV20-1,many,CSAGTPGRSGYTF,TGCAGTGCTGGAACACCAGGCAGGTCTGGCTACACCTTC
TRBJ2-1,-,TRBV23-1,-,CASSQSIMIPTDSYEQFF,TGCGCCAGCAGTCAATCGATCATGATACCGACTGATTCCTACGAGCAGTTCTTC
TRBJ1-1,TRBD1,TRBV3-1,few,CASSLPLTGEAFF,TGTGCCAGCAGCCTTCCTCTGACAGGGGAGGCTTTCTTT
TRBJ2-1,TRBD2,TRBV11-2,few,CASSSGLAPNEQFF,TGTGCCAGCAGCTCCGGACTAGCGCCCAATGAGCAGTTCTTC
TRBJ2-7,TRBD2,TRBV4-1,many,CASSQDDKSGGYEQYF,TGCGCCAGCAGCCAAGATGATAAGTCGGGGGGCTACGAGCAGTACTTC
TRBJ2-7,TRBD1,TRBV28,few,CASSQSGQKAYEQYF,TGTGCCAGCAGCCAATCGGGACAGAAGGCCTACGAGCAGTACTTC
TRBJ2-6,-,TRBV3-1,-,CASSPRDFKSSGANVLTF,TGTGCCAGCAGCCCACGGGACTTTAAAAGCTCTGGGGCCAACGTCCTGACTTTC